The present entry profiles one TCR beta chain with its context. The target antigen is unknown. The germline gene is not matched at one end of the junction; a read error may be the cause. Between about 19 and 34 mg of unsorted bulk tissue served as the source from which RNA and DNA were co-extracted. Production of TCR beta cDNA used around 0.45 ug total RNA together with a constant-region primer. The TCR beta library was amplified through three nested multiplex PCR rounds in a modified ARM-PCR procedure. Each of the first two PCR rounds ran nine to ten cycles with TRBV1-TRBV30 forward and C-beta reverse primers. Via MiXCR, TCRdb re-called the multiplex PCR reads, giving one row per CDR3 protein. Of 100,000 to 150,000 distinct CDR3 sequences in the sample, 60% to 80% are singletons; the top ten hold approximately 8.9%. Germline CDR1 SGHAT, CDR2 FQNNGV. The CDR3 covers 13 residues. The data were taken from a study of tumor-infiltrating lymphocytes in primary liver carcinoma. Study information: Subjects consisted of male and female patients aged 30 to 69 years. The study's findings and limits: Compared with blood, tumor repertoires held significantly more in their top 250 clones.

The sequence came from an older woman with primary liver carcinoma and hepatitis B virus infection. The chain couples TRBV11-2 to TRBJ2-5, with a possible D match to TRBD1 (6 bases). Sequencing used liver tumor tissue from sampling region 3. Subset noted: tumor region T3, left-lateral pole. Here the CDR3 reads CAGSPGQQETQCF. As DNA, the CDR3 is TGTGCCGGCAGCCCTGGACAGCAAGAGACCCAGTGCTTC.